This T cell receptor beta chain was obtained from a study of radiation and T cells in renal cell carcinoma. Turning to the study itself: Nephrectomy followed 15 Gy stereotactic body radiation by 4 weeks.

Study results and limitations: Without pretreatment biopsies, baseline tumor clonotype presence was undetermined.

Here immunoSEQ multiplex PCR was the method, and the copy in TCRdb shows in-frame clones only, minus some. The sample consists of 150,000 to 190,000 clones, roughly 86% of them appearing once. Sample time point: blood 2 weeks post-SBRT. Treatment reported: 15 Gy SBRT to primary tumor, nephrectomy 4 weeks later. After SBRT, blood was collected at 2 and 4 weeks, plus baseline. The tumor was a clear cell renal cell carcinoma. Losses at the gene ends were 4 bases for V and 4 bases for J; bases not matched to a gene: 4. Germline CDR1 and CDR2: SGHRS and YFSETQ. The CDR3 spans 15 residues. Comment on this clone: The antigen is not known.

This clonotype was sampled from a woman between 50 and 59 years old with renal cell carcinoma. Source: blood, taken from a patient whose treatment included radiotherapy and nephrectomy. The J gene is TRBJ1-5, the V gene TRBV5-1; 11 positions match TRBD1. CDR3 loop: CASSPGQGGNQPQHF. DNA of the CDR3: TGCGCCAGCAGCCCGGGACAGGGGGGGAATCAGCCCCAGCATTTT.